The source of this T cell receptor beta chain is a study of blood T cell repertoires in COVID-19. Study summary: Donors in the United States, Italy and Spain gave samples during acute or convalescent COVID-19. PBMCs, B-cell-depleted T cells, or T cells were the source of the cDNA or gDNA that made up the material.

Per the study methods: Estimated nucleated cell counts came from reference gene primer amplification. The method was immunoSEQ multiplex PCR; TCRdb's version includes in-frame clones alone and lacks a portion of them. V, J and clone size reflect that table, while D and trimming were determined from the DNA. The data hold 91,000 or so clones, with about 86% observed a single time. Germline lookup yields CDR1 MNHEY and CDR2 SMNVEV (reference sequence). V lost 5 bases and J 6 bases, leaving 11 bases between the germline ends. The CDR3 runs to 13 residues. The source of this sequence is a woman between 55 and 75 years old in a cohort sampled during active or convalescent COVID-19. The chain uses TRBV27 and TRBJ2-1; a weak D match, TRBD2 (6 bases). Sequenced material: peripheral blood. The CDR3 reads CASSLGLFNEQFF. The CDR3 DNA follows: TGTGCCAGCAGTCTGGGACTTTTCAATGAGCAGTTCTTC.